The subject of this entry is one T cell receptor (beta chain). Only in-frame clones appear in the TCRdb table, and some are missing; sequencing was by immunoSEQ multiplex PCR. This table has 150,000 to 200,000 clones, roughly 79% appearing once. The sample originates from a study of blood T cell repertoires in COVID-19. Study in general: Both acute and convalescent COVID-19 samples were obtained from the United States, Italy and Spain.

Between the trimmed V and J ends, which lost 1 base and 1 base, there was a span of 4 bases. The CDR3 extends over 13 amino acids. CDR1 LGHNA and CDR2 YSLEER come from the germline V gene. The chain is built from TRBV4-3 and TRBJ1-1, with D unresolved. The source is a woman older than 75 with COVID-19, enrolled during active disease. Material for sequencing was peripheral blood. CDR3 sequence: CASSQAQNTEAFF. Here the CDR3 DNA reads TGCGCCAGCAGCCAAGCACAGAACACTGAAGCTTTCTTT.